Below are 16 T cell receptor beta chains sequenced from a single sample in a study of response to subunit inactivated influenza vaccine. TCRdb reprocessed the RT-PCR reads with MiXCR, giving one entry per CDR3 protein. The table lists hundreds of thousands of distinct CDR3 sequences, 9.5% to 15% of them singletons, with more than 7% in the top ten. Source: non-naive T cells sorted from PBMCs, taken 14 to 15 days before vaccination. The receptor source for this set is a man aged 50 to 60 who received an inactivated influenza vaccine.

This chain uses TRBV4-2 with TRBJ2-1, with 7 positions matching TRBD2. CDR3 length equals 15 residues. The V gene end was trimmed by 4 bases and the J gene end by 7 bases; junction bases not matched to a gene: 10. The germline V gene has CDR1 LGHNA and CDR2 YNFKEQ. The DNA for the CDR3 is TGTGCCAGCAGCCGCTCTGGCGGGAGTCGAAATGAGCAGTTCTTC. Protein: CASSRSGGSRNEQFF.

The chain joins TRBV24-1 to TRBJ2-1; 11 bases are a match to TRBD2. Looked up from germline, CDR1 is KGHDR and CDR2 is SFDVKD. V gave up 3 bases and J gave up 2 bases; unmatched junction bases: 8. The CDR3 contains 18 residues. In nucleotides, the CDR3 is TGTGCCACCAGTGATGTATCGACTAGCGGGATTACCTACAATGAGCAGTTCTTC. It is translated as CATSDVSTSGITYNEQFF.

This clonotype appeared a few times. Here the CDR3 DNA reads TGTGCCAGCAGCCAATTTGTTGGGGCTGGGGAAAAACTGTTTTTT. Translating gives CASSQFVGAGEKLFF. The rearrangement uses TRBV4-2 and TRBJ1-4; maybe TRBD1 (5 bases). There are 15 residues in the CDR3. CDR1 is LGHNA, CDR2 YNFKEQ, per germline. Trimming removed 2 bases from V and 8 bases from J, with 15 bases in between.

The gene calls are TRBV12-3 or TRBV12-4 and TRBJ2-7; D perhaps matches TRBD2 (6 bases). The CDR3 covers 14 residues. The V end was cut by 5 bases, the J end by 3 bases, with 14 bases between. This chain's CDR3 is CASSGTEKGYEQYF. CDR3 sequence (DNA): TGTGCCAGCAGTGGGACTGAGAAGGGCTACGAGCAGTACTTC.

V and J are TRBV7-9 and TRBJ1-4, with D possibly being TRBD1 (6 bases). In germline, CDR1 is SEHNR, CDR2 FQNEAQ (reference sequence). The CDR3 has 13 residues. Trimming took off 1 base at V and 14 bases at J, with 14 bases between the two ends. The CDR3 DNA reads TGTGCCAGCAGCTTAGGGGTCAGGGGAGAGCTGTTTTTT. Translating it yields CASSLGVRGELFF.

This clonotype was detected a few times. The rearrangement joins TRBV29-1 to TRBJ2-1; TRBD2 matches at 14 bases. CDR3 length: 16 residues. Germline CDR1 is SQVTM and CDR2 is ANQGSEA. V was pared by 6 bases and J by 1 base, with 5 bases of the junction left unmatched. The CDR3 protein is CSVPTSGRGSYNEQFF. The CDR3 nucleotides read TGCAGCGTGCCGACTAGCGGGAGGGGGTCCTACAATGAGCAGTTCTTC.

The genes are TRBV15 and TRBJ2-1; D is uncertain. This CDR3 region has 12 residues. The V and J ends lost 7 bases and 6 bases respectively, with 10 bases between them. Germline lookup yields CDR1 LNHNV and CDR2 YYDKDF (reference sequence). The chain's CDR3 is CATTYLGNEQFF. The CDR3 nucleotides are TGTGCCACCACCTACCTCGGCAATGAGCAGTTCTTC. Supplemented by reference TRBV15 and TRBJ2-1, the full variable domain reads DAMVIQNPRYQVTQFGKPVTLSCSQTLNHNVMYWYQQKSSQAPKLLFHYYDKDFNNEADTPDNFQSRRPNTSFCFLDIRSPGLGDTAMYLCATTYLGNEQFFGPGTRLTVL.

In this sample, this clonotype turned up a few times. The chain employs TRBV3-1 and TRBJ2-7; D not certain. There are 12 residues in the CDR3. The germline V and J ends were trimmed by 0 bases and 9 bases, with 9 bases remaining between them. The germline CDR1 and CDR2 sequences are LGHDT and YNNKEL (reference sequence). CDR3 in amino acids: CASSQDRRRQYF. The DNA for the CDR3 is TGTGCCAGCAGCCAAGACAGGAGACGGCAGTACTTC.

CDR3 sequence (DNA): TGTGCCAGCAGCCAAGATCTGGGCAGGGGGAACGAGCAGTACTTC. It specifies CASSQDLGRGNEQYF. The chain links TRBV4-2 to TRBJ2-7; 7 bases agree with TRBD1. This CDR3 has 15 residues. Germline CDR1 LGHNA, CDR2 YNFKEQ. After removal of 0 bases from V and 5 bases from J, the junction contained 7 bases not matched to a gene.

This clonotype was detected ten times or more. The CDR3 spells CASSLTTSGSNTGELFF. The CDR3 DNA sequence: TGCGCCAGCAGCTTGACCACTAGCGGGAGTAACACCGGGGAGCTGTTTTTT. The chain combines TRBV5-1 with TRBJ2-2, with TRBD2 matching over 11 bases. The CDR3 totals 17 residues. After removal of 1 base from V and 2 bases from J, the junction contained 4 bases not matched to a gene. Germline assignment: CDR1 SGHRS and CDR2 YFSETQ. The variable domain in full, completed from reference TRBV5-1 and TRBJ2-2, reads KAGVTQTPRYLIKTRGQQVTLSCSPISGHRSVSWYQQTPGQGLQFLFEYFSETQRNKGNFPGRFSGRQFSNSRSEMNVSTLELGDSALYLCASSLTTSGSNTGELFFGEGSRLTVL.

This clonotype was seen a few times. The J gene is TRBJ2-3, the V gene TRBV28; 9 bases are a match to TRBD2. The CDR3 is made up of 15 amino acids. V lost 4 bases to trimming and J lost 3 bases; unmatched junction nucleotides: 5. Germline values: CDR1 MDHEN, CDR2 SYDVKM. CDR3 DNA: TGTGCCAGCAGTTCGGGACTAGCCCCTACAGATACGCAGTATTTT. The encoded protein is CASSSGLAPTDTQYF.

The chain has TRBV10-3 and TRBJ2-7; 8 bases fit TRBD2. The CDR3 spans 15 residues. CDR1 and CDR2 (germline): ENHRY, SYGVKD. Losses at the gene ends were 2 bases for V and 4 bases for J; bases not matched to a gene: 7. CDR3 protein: CAISEIKRGRYEQYF. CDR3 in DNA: TGTGCCATCAGTGAGATAAAGCGGGGGAGATACGAGCAGTACTTC.

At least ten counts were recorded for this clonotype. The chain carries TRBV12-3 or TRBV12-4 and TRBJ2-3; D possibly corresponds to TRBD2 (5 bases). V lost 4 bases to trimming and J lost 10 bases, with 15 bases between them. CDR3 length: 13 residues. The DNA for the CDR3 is TGTGCCAGCAGTTCCCGGGAAGCCCCTTCGCAGTATTTT. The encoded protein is CASSSREAPSQYF.

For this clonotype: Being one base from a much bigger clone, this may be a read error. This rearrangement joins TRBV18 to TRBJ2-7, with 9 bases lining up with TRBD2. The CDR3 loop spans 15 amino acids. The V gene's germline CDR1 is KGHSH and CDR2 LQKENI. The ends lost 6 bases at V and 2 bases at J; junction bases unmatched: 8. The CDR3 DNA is TGTGCCAGCTCCCCAAGCGGGGGGAGAACCTACGAGCAGTACTTC. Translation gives CASSPSGGRTYEQYF.

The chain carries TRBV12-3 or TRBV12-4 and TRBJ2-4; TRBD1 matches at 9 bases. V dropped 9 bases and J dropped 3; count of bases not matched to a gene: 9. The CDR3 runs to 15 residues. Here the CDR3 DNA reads TGTGCCAGTTACCAATGGGGACAGGGCAAAAACATTCAGTACTTC. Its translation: CASYQWGQGKNIQYF.

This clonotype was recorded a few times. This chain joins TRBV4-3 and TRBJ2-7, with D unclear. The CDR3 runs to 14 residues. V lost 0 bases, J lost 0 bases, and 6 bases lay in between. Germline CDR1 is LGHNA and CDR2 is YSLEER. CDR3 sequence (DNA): TGCGCCAGCAGCCAAGAGGGGAACTCCTACGAGCAGTACTTC. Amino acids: CASSQEGNSYEQYF.